This entry is about one T cell receptor (beta chain). The antigen remains undetermined. The data belong to a study of T cells in Graves' hyperthyroidism and ophthalmopathy. About the study: Once the initial diagnosis was made, peripheral blood was obtained before any treatment.

V dropped 0 bases and J dropped 2 bases, with 10 bases sitting between them. CDR3 size: 14 residues. The germline V gene encodes CDR1 GTSNPN and CDR2 SVGIG (reference sequence). Findings and limits, study-wide: In blood, most of the thyroid clonotypes expanded above 0.001 were also present. The model anticipated ophthalmopathy a median approximately 6.5 months pre-onset. A 13 V-J model separated ophthalmopathy from stable hyperthyroidism.

What was amplified from RNA transcripts were TCR beta CDR3 regions. A first-round RT-PCR of the TCR CDR3 used the HTBI primer set. Via MiXCR, TCRdb re-called the multiplex PCR reads, giving one row per CDR3 protein. The sample comprises 490,000 or so distinct CDR3 sequences, roughly 23% of which are singletons, and about 53% rests with the top ten. The V and J genes are TRBV30 and TRBJ1-2, with a possible D match to TRBD1 (5 bases). Sequenced sample: blood. This TCR derives from a woman in her 70s with Graves' ophthalmopathy. The chain's CDR3 is CAWSVQSGNYGYTF. The DNA of the CDR3 is TGTGCCTGGAGTGTACAATCAGGGAACTATGGCTACACCTTC.